This T cell receptor (beta chain) was recorded in a study of cytomegalovirus exposure and HLA in healthy donors. V lost 3 bases to trimming and J lost 11 bases; unmatched junction nucleotides: 6. The CDR3 is made up of 13 amino acids. The germline V gene encodes CDR1 MDHEN and CDR2 SYDVKM. Primers: 60 Vbeta forward and 13 Jbeta reverse. The method was immunoSEQ multiplex PCR; TCRdb's version includes in-frame clones alone and lacks a portion of them. Among some 180,000 clones listed, approximately 73% were seen once. The J gene is TRBJ1-1, the V gene TRBV28, with 10 positions matching TRBD1. The TCR sequence derives from a woman aged 30 to 39 in good health and CMV-seropositive. Sequencing used PBMCs. CDR3 protein: CASSFTGTGDAFF. The CDR3 region has the DNA TGTGCCAGCAGTTTCACCGGGACAGGGGACGCTTTCTTT.